This T cell receptor (beta chain) was sequenced during a study of CD8+CD57+ T cells in acquired aplastic anemia. The study profiled TCR beta VDJ and CDR3 using genomic DNA as template. TCRdb reprocessed the reads via MiXCR and lists one record per CDR3 protein. This table has approximately 200,000 distinct CDR3 sequences, approximately 50% appearing once. Sequenced sample: sorted CD4+, CD8+, or CD8+CD57+ T cells (not recorded which) from PBMCs. The receptor's source is a human donor in good health, serving as a control.

The CDR3 here is CASTTESNTEAFF. In DNA form, the CDR3 reads TGTGCCAGCACGACTGAGTCGAACACTGAAGCTTTCTTT. The chain uses TRBV2 and TRBJ1-1; the D is unclear. There are 13 residues in the CDR3. The germline gives CDR1 SNHLY, CDR2 FYNNEI. V was shortened by 7 bases and J by 1 base, with 10 bases between the two germline ends.